One and the same sample provided the 21 T cell receptor beta chains below, sequenced in a study of T cells in localized non-small cell lung cancer. The assay was immunoSEQ multiplex PCR, and TCRdb's table has in-frame clones only and misses some. The table records 48,000 or so clones, roughly 80% of them present only once. Specimen: peripheral blood, collected before any cancer treatment. The receptors were sampled from a man aged 40-75 years with stage I squamous cell lung carcinoma.

V and J are TRBV27 and TRBJ2-1; no clear D gene. CDR1 and CDR2 from the germline V gene are MNHEY and SMNVEV (reference sequence). V lost 8 bases and J 1 base, leaving 15 bases between the germline ends. This CDR3 region has 15 residues. CDR3 region: CASAKYMGSYNEQFF. CDR3 DNA: TGTGCCAGCGCCAAGTATATGGGGTCCTACAATGAGCAGTTCTTC.

J is TRBJ2-1 and V is TRBV7-3, with TRBD2 matching 12 bases. The CDR3 consists of 16 residues. V was pared by 5 bases and J by 7 bases, with 9 bases of the junction left unmatched. Germline CDR1 reads SGHTA; CDR2 reads FQGTGA. CDR3 protein: CASSDSRLAGANEQFF. The CDR3 DNA reads TGTGCCAGCAGCGACTCCCGACTAGCGGGGGCAAATGAGCAGTTCTTC.

DNA of the CDR3: TGTGCCAGCAAAAACGGGGGGCAACAAGAGACCCAGTACTTC. This encodes CASKNGGQQETQYF. This chain links TRBV19 with TRBJ2-5; a weak D match, TRBD2 (7 bases). Germline lookup yields CDR1 LNHDA and CDR2 SQIVND (reference sequence). V lost 9 bases, J lost 2 bases, and 16 bases lay in between. The CDR3 is made up of 14 amino acids. The whole variable domain, remainder taken from reference TRBV19 and TRBJ2-5, is DGGITQSPKYLFRKEGQNVTLSCEQNLNHDAMYWYRQDPGQGLRLIYYSQIVNDFQKGDIAEGYSVSREKKESFPLTVTSAQKNPTAFYLCASKNGGQQETQYFGPGTRLLVL.

On this clone itself: The conserved phenylalanine or tryptophan normally closing the CDR3 is absent here, so this likely arose from a read error. The DNA is omitted, as the CDR3 cannot be located on it reliably, and the CDR3 follows TCRdb's listing. The V gene is TRBV5-1, the J gene TRBJ2-3; the DNA was not compared with TRBD1, the D call given in the table. Germline V CDR1 and CDR2: SGHRS, YFSETQ. The CDR3 comprises 12 residues, both ends counted. The CDR3 sequence is CASSLGQGAVHL.

The chain employs TRBV9 and TRBJ1-1; a possible D gene is TRBD1 (6 bases). CDR1 and CDR2 from the germline V gene are SGDLS and YYNGEE. This CDR3 has 14 residues. V gave up 3 bases and J gave up 3 bases, with 12 bases separating them. The CDR3: CASSAQGSDTEAFF. CDR3 nucleotides: TGTGCCAGCAGCGCACAGGGAAGTGACACTGAAGCTTTCTTT.

The chain recombines TRBV6-4 with TRBJ1-1; 9 bases are a match to TRBD1. V shed 2 bases, J shed 7 bases, and the junction held 11 bases outside the gene matches. This CDR3 has 16 residues. Germline loops: CDR1 MRHNA, CDR2 SNTAGT. The CDR3 is CASSDQIGQGIGEAFF. The CDR3 nucleotides are TGTGCCAGCAGTGACCAGATTGGACAGGGGATCGGTGAAGCTTTCTTT.

The chain links TRBV28 to TRBJ1-5, with D hard to call. This CDR3 has 14 amino acids. The germline gives CDR1 MDHEN, CDR2 SYDVKM. Trimming took 6 bases from V and 1 from J, leaving 10 bases between them. The CDR3 DNA is TGTGCCAGCAGGATCGGCAGAAGCAATCAGCCCCAGCATTTT. Amino acids: CASRIGRSNQPQHF.

This chain links TRBV6-5 with TRBJ2-7, with D unresolved. The germline CDR1 and CDR2 sequences are MNHEY and SVGAGI. Trimming took 7 bases from V and 5 from J, leaving 15 bases between them. This CDR3 is 13 amino acids long. In DNA form, the CDR3 reads TGTGCCAGCACATCGGGCAGTCAACACGAGCAGTACTTC. Encoded protein: CASTSGSQHEQYF.

Of note for this clone: The same CDR3 is also encoded by other DNA sequences in this sample. The chain combines TRBV7-3 with TRBJ1-1, with D unresolved. The CDR3 consists of 14 residues. The germline CDR1 and CDR2 sequences are SGHTA and FQGTGA. V gave up 0 bases and J gave up 2 bases, with 7 bases separating them. The CDR3 protein is CASSLTGVNTEAFF. CDR3 coding DNA: TGTGCCAGCAGCTTAACCGGGGTTAACACTGAAGCTTTCTTT. Together with reference TRBV7-3 and TRBJ1-1, the CDR3 gives the full variable domain: GAGVSQTPSNKVTEKGKYVELRCDPISGHTALYWYRQSLGQGPEFLIYFQGTGAADDSGLPNDRFFAVRPEGSVSTLKIQRTERGDSAVYLCASSLTGVNTEAFFGQGTRLTVV.

The chain couples TRBV7-9 to TRBJ1-1; no definite D call. CDR3 length equals 10 residues. Per the germline V gene, CDR1 is SEHNR and CDR2 is FQNEAQ (reference sequence). V lost 5 bases to trimming and J lost 9 bases, with 7 bases between them. DNA for the CDR3: TGTGCCAGCAGCGGTACAAAAGCTTTCTTT. It is translated as CASSGTKAFF.

The CDR3 sequence: CASSHSMGETQYF. Written as DNA, the CDR3 is TGTGCCAGCAGCCACTCGATGGGCGAGACCCAGTACTTC. V is TRBV5-8 and J is TRBJ2-5; D is ambiguous. The germline CDR1 and CDR2 sequences are SGHTS and YDEGEE. The CDR3 runs 13 residues. The germline V and J ends were trimmed by 4 bases and 5 bases, with 12 bases remaining between them. Using reference TRBV5-8 and TRBJ2-5 for the parts outside the CDR3, the full variable domain is EAGVTQSPTHLIKTRGQQATLRCSPISGHTSVYWYQQALGLGLQFLLWYDEGEERNRGNFPPRFSGRQFPNYSSELNVNALELEDSALYLCASSHSMGETQYFGPGTRLLVL.

This sequence joins TRBV5-8 and TRBJ1-1, with TRBD1 identical over 7 bases. The ends lost 1 base at V and 1 base at J; junction bases unmatched: 4. This CDR3 is built from 15 residues. Germline assignment: CDR1 SGHTS and CDR2 YDEGEE. CDR3 protein: CASSLTQGGNTEAFF. The CDR3 DNA reads as TGTGCCAGCAGCTTGACTCAGGGGGGGAACACTGAAGCTTTCTTT. Full variable domain (missing parts from reference TRBV5-8 and TRBJ1-1): EAGVTQSPTHLIKTRGQQATLRCSPISGHTSVYWYQQALGLGLQFLLWYDEGEERNRGNFPPRFSGRQFPNYSSELNVNALELEDSALYLCASSLTQGGNTEAFFGQGTRLTVV.

This clone has just a few counts. J is TRBJ2-7 and V is TRBV18; 7 bases align to TRBD1. The germline gives CDR1 KGHSH, CDR2 LQKENI. This CDR3 has 15 amino acids. Germline trimming cut 3 bases from V and 6 bases from J; bases unmatched to any gene: 11. The CDR3 sequence is CASSPDRSLYVEQYF. CDR3 nucleotide sequence: TGTGCCAGCTCACCGGACAGGAGCCTGTACGTCGAGCAGTACTTC. The complete variable domain, with remaining parts taken from reference TRBV18 and TRBJ2-7, reads NAGVMQNPRHLVRRRGQEARLRCSPMKGHSHVYWYRQLPEEGLKFMVYLQKENIIDESGMPKERFSAEFPKEGPSILRIQQVVRGDSAAYFCASSPDRSLYVEQYFGPGTRLTVT.

The chain links TRBV7-9 to TRBJ1-1; D remains unclear. The V and J ends lost 5 bases and 3 bases respectively, with 13 bases between them. The CDR3 length is 14 residues. Germline V lookup: CDR1 SEHNR, CDR2 FQNEAQ (reference sequence). The CDR3 spells CASSGDGVYTEAFF. The CDR3, as DNA: TGTGCCAGCAGCGGAGACGGAGTGTACACTGAAGCTTTCTTT.

The rearrangement links TRBV18 to TRBJ1-1, with D hard to call. The CDR3 contains 11 residues. V dropped 5 bases and J dropped 6 bases, with 7 bases sitting between them. From germline, CDR1 is KGHSH and CDR2 LQKENI. The CDR3 DNA follows: TGTGCCAGCTCATCCCTCGCTGAAGCTTTCTTT. Protein product: CASSSLAEAFF.

The chain joins TRBV29-1 to TRBJ2-1; D unclear. CDR3 length: 11 amino acids. Germline V CDR1 and CDR2: SQVTM, ANQGSEA. Trimming stripped 4 bases from V and 7 bases from J, with 8 bases between. In DNA form, the CDR3 reads TGCAGCGTTGTGTGGTTGAATGAGCAGTTCTTC. Protein sequence: CSVVWLNEQFF.

This rearrangement joins TRBV6-1 to TRBJ1-5, with D unresolved. V was trimmed by 2 bases and J by 5 bases, leaving 10 bases between them. CDR3 length: 14 amino acids. Germline V gene data show CDR1 as MNHNS and CDR2 as SASEGT. This chain's CDR3 is CASSEPGLDQPQHF. The CDR3, as DNA: TGTGCCAGCAGTGAACCGGGTTTAGATCAGCCCCAGCATTTT.

This rearrangement joins TRBV4-2 to TRBJ1-2; 11 bases are shared with TRBD1. V was clipped by 0 bases and J by 1 base; unmatched bases: 10. CDR1 is LGHNA and CDR2 is YNFKEQ in the germline V gene. This CDR3 region has 19 residues. CDR3 loop: CASSQDIRTGGNYNYGYTF. In nucleotides, the CDR3 is TGTGCCAGCAGCCAAGATATAAGGACAGGGGGCAACTATAACTATGGCTACACCTTC.

This rearrangement joins TRBV7-9 to TRBJ1-2, with D hard to call. The CDR3 loop spans 14 amino acids. Germline assignment: CDR1 SEHNR and CDR2 FQNEAQ (reference sequence). V was pared by 6 bases and J by 3 bases, with 14 bases between. CDR3 region: CASSFERMDYGYTF. In nucleotides, the CDR3 is TGTGCCAGCAGTTTCGAACGAATGGACTATGGCTACACCTTC.

V usage is TRBV30 and J usage is TRBJ2-3; no clear D. The CDR3 loop spans 13 amino acids. Germline-derived CDR1 and CDR2 are GTSNPN and SVGIG (reference sequence). V dropped 4 bases and J dropped 3 bases, with 11 bases sitting between them. This CDR3 is CAWMGQSTDTQYF. The CDR3 DNA sequence: TGTGCCTGGATGGGCCAGTCAACAGATACGCAGTATTTT.

This clone showed up just a few times. This sequence joins TRBV28 and TRBJ1-6, with D unclear. V was pared by 6 bases and J by 10 bases, with 13 bases between. The CDR3 covers 13 residues. Per the germline V gene, CDR1 is MDHEN and CDR2 is SYDVKM. CDR3 loop: CASRLGMESPLHF. In nucleotides, the CDR3 is TGTGCCAGCAGATTGGGGATGGAATCACCCCTCCACTTT.